A single sample is the source of the 16 T cell receptor beta chains below, sequenced in a study of graft-versus-host responses after intestinal transplantation (dated by TCRdb to the early 2020s). These receptors have no identified antigens. The time point label corresponds to: cells obtained before transplantation from donor or recipient. Library preparation was by the immunoSEQ multiplex PCR assay. TCRdb holds this immuneACCESS table with in-frame rearrangements only. Some clones are missing; in checked studies, unresolved V genes explain under half, and the rest has no known cause. The sample profile shows 100,000 to 130,000 clones; over 80% of them were found once. The top ten clonotypes cover 0.71% of the sample. Sequenced material: unstimulated CD4+ T cells sorted from spleen or lymph node cells, taken before transplant. The receptors shown here come from a human donor who was the organ donor for an intestinal transplant.

The sample holds a few counts of this clone. The chain carries TRBV4-1 and TRBJ2-4, with 7 bases aligning to TRBD1. The V gene's germline CDR1 is MGHRA and CDR2 YSYEKL. Germline trimming cut 1 base from V and 4 bases from J; bases unmatched to any gene: 7. The CDR3 sequence is 16 residues long. CDR3 sequence (DNA): TGCGCCAGCAGCCAAGCAAGACAGGGAGTTAAAAACATTCAGTACTTC. This gives the protein CASSQARQGVKNIQYF.

V gene TRBV7-8 combines with J gene TRBJ2-3, with D possibly matching TRBD1 (6 bases). This CDR3 has 13 amino acids. Germline CDR1 SGHVS, CDR2 FQNEAQ. V was clipped by 5 bases and J by 7 bases, with 13 bases between them. The CDR3 DNA reads TGTGCCAGCAGCCAGAACGGACAGTATACGCAGTATTTT. Translation gives CASSQNGQYTQYF.

CDR3 amino acids: CASSPWGYSNQPQHF. DNA for the CDR3: TGTGCCAGCAGTCCCTGGGGGTACAGCAATCAGCCCCAGCATTTT. This chain uses TRBV2 with TRBJ1-5; D possibly corresponds to TRBD1 (5 bases). The CDR3 length is 15 residues. Germline V gene sequence: CDR1 SNHLY, CDR2 FYNNEI. Trimming shortened V by 5 bases and J by 1 base, and 12 bases separated the two germline ends.

In its sample, this clone was seen a few times. This chain joins TRBV5-4 and TRBJ2-5, with D tentatively TRBD2 (6 bases). This CDR3 has 17 amino acids. Germline CDR1 reads SGHNT; CDR2 reads YYREEE (reference sequence). The germline V and J ends were trimmed by 4 bases and 5 bases, with 24 bases remaining between them. The CDR3 is CASSLPAAGLGLETQYF. The CDR3 nucleotides are TGTGCCAGCAGCCTGCCCGCGGCGGGGCTAGGGTTGGAGACCCAGTACTTC. The complete variable domain, with remaining parts taken from reference TRBV5-4 and TRBJ2-5, reads ETGVTQSPTHLIKTRGQQVTLRCSSQSGHNTVSWYQQALGQGPQFIFQYYREEENGRGNFPPRFSGLQFPNYSSELNVNALELDDSALYLCASSLPAAGLGLETQYFGPGTRLLVL.

Only a few counts were recorded for this clone. The rearrangement links TRBV19 to TRBJ2-3; possibly TRBD2 for D (6 bases). V was clipped by 3 bases and J by 2 bases, with 9 bases between them. The CDR3 spans 14 residues. CDR1 and CDR2 from the germline V gene are LNHDA and SQIVND (reference sequence). Here the CDR3 reads CASSIAGSTDTQYF. CDR3 nucleotides: TGTGCCAGTAGTATTGCGGGGTCCACAGATACGCAGTATTTT.

The chain couples TRBV29-1 to TRBJ2-1, with D uncertain. The germline V gene encodes CDR1 SQVTM and CDR2 ANQGSEA. The V end was cut by 2 bases, the J end by 9 bases, with 11 bases between. The CDR3 sequence is 12 residues long. CDR3 residues: CSVEPTLGEQFF. The CDR3, as DNA: TGCAGCGTTGAACCGACCTTGGGTGAGCAGTTCTTC.

The gene calls are TRBV2 and TRBJ1-4; TRBD1 matches at 7 bases. The J segment lost 8 bases and the V segment lost 6 bases, leaving 9 bases of the junction unmatched. This CDR3 is built from 14 residues. The V gene's germline CDR1 is SNHLY and CDR2 FYNNEI. CDR3 in DNA: TGTGCCAGCAGAATCCCAGACAGGGACGAAAAACTGTTTTTT. Protein sequence: CASRIPDRDEKLFF.

This clone has only one observation. The chain links TRBV6-4 to TRBJ2-3; D uncertain. The CDR3 has 17 amino acids. CDR1 is MRHNA and CDR2 is SNTAGT in the germline V gene. The V end lost 0 bases, the J end lost 0 bases, and 13 bases lay between the germline ends. The CDR3 DNA is TGTGCCAGCAGTGACTCAGGTGTAGGCTCTAGCACAGATACGCAGTATTTT. Protein sequence: CASSDSGVGSSTDTQYF.

This rearrangement joins TRBV7-9 to TRBJ2-6; D is unclear. Germline values: CDR1 SEHNR, CDR2 FQNEAQ (reference sequence). CDR3 length: 14 amino acids. With 11 bases removed from V and 2 bases from J, the gap between germline ends came to 13 bases. This chain's CDR3 is CAFLGTAGANVLTF. The CDR3 DNA reads TGTGCCTTCCTCGGAACAGCTGGGGCCAACGTCCTGACTTTC.

The V and J genes are TRBV29-1 and TRBJ1-2; 7 positions match TRBD1. The ends lost 0 bases at V and 4 bases at J; junction bases unmatched: 2. CDR1 SQVTM and CDR2 ANQGSEA come from the germline V gene. This CDR3 comprises 13 residues. CDR3 nucleotides: TGCAGCGTTGAAGACTACAGGGGCTATGGCTACACCTTC. Its translation: CSVEDYRGYGYTF. Using reference TRBV29-1 and TRBJ1-2 for the parts outside the CDR3, the full variable domain is SAVISQKPSRDICQRGTSLTIQCQVDSQVTMMFWYRQQPGQSLTLIATANQGSEATYESGFVIDKFPISRPNLTFSTLTVSNMSPEDSSIYLCSVEDYRGYGYTFGSGTRLTVV.

This chain links TRBV7-3 with TRBJ2-2, with 7 positions matching TRBD1. Germline-derived CDR1 and CDR2 are SGHTA and FQGTGA. After removal of 2 bases from V and 2 bases from J, the junction contained 5 bases not matched to a gene. The CDR3 has 16 amino acids. The CDR3 DNA is TGTGCCAGCAGCTTAGTAGCAGGGGGAAACACCGGGGAGCTGTTTTTT. It codes for CASSLVAGGNTGELFF.

This rearrangement joins TRBV4-2 to TRBJ2-7; D unresolved. CDR1 LGHNA and CDR2 YNFKEQ come from the germline V gene. With 4 bases removed from V and 3 bases from J, the gap between germline ends came to 16 bases. The CDR3 consists of 15 residues. The CDR3 nucleotides are TGTGCCAGCAGCCGGTTCAGCACAGAAGGCTACGAGCAGTACTTC. As protein: CASSRFSTEGYEQYF.

The chain carries TRBV28 and TRBJ1-2; TRBD1 matches at 8 bases. The CDR3 totals 13 residues. The V and J ends lost 6 bases and 6 bases, in that order; junction bases with no gene match: 6. Germline lookup yields CDR1 MDHEN and CDR2 SYDVKM. CDR3 loop: CASSYDRGDGYTF. The CDR3 DNA follows: TGTGCCAGCAGCTACGACAGGGGAGATGGCTACACCTTC.

The rearrangement uses TRBV7-3 and TRBJ2-3; no definite D call. Trimming pared 5 bases from V and 2 bases from J, leaving 8 bases between. This CDR3 has 13 residues. Per germline, CDR1 SGHTA and CDR2 FQGTGA. The CDR3 protein is CASSDTYTDTQYF. The CDR3 bases are TGTGCCAGCAGCGACACGTACACAGATACGCAGTATTTT.

The chain combines TRBV30 with TRBJ2-1; 7 nucleotides agree with TRBD1. CDR1 is GTSNPN and CDR2 is SVGIG in the germline V gene (reference sequence). The CDR3 sequence is 13 residues long. Trimming took 3 bases from V and 5 from J; bases not matched to a gene: 4. This CDR3 reads CAWRGQRNNEQFF. In DNA, the CDR3 is TGTGCCTGGAGGGGACAGCGTAACAATGAGCAGTTCTTC.

CDR3 region: CANGDRKDEQFF. DNA for the CDR3: TGTGCCAATGGGGACAGGAAAGATGAGCAGTTCTTC. The V gene is TRBV6-1, the J gene TRBJ2-1, with 8 bases that match TRBD1. V was clipped by 10 bases and J by 8 bases; unmatched bases: 7. Germline values: CDR1 MNHNS, CDR2 SASEGT. The CDR3 runs to 12 residues.